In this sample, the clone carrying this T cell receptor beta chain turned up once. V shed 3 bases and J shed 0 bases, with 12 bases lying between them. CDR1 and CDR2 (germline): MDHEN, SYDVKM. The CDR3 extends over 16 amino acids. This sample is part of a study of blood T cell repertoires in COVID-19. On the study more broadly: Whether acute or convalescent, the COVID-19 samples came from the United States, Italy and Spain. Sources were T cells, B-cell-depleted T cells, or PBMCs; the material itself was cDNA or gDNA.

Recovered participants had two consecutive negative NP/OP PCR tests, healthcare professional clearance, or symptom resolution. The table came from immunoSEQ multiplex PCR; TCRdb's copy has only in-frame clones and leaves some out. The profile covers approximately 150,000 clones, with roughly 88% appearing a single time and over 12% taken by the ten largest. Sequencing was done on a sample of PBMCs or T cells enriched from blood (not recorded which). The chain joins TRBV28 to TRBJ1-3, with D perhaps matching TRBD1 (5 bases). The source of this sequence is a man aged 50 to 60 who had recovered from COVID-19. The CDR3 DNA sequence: TGTGCCAGCAGTTTTTTGTCGGGGGGCTCTGGAAACACCATATATTTT. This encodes CASSFLSGGSGNTIYF.